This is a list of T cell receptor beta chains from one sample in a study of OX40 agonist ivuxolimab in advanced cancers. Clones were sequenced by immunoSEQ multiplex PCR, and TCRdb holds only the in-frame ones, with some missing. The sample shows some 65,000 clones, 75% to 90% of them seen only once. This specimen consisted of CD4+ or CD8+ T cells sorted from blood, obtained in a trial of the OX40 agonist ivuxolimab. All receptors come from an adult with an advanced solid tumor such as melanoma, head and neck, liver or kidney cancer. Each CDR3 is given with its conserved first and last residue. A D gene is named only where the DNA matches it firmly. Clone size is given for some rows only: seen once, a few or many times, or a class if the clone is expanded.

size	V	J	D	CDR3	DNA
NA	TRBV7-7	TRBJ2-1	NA	CASSLLSTGDNEQFF	TGTGCCAGCAGCCTGCTGTCGACAGGAGACAATGAGCAGTTCTTC
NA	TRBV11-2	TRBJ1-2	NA	CASSQERGSNYGYTF	TGTGCCAGCAGCCAAGAAAGGGGATCTAACTATGGCTACACCTTC
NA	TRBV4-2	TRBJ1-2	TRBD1	CASSPRQGRGYTF	TGTGCCAGCAGCCCGAGACAGGGGAGAGGCTACACCTTC
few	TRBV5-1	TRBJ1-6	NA	CASSRRGAGVDSPLHF	TGCGCCAGCAGCCGCCGGGGGGCCGGGGTCGATTCACCCCTCCACTTT
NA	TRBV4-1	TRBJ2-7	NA	CASSQENLWGTPYEQYF	TGCGCCAGCAGCCAAGAAAATTTGTGGGGAACCCCCTACGAGCAGTACTTC
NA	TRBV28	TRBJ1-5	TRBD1	CASNDLTGSGNQPQHF	TGTGCCAGCAACGACCTGACAGGGTCCGGCAATCAGCCCCAGCATTTT
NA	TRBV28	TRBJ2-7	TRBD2	CASSTRVAGAAYEQYF	TGTGCCAGCAGTACCAGGGTTGCGGGAGCCGCCTACGAGCAGTACTTC
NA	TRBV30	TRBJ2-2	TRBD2	CAWSVPSGGRNTGELFF	TGTGCCTGGAGTGTACCTAGCGGGGGGCGGAACACCGGGGAGCTGTTTTTT
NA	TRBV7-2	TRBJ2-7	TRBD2	CASSRGLASYEQYF	TGTGCCAGCAGCCGCGGACTAGCGTCCTACGAGCAGTACTTC
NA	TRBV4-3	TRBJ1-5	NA	CASSQDWSVGNQPQHF	TGCGCCAGCAGCCAAGATTGGTCGGTCGGCAATCAGCCCCAGCATTTT
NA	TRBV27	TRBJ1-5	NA	CASSPRTVSNQPQHF	TGTGCCAGCAGTCCCCGGACAGTTAGCAATCAGCCCCAGCATTTT
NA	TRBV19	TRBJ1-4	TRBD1	CASSIGPGGRGEKLFF	TGTGCCAGTAGTATCGGGCCAGGGGGCCGGGGTGAAAAACTGTTTTTT
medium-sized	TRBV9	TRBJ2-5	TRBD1	CASSPTGTGQETQYF	TGTGCCAGCAGCCCCACCGGGACAGGACAAGAGACCCAGTACTTC
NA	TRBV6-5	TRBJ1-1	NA	CASSYSVRGEAFF	TGTGCCAGCAGTTACTCGGTCCGGGGTGAAGCTTTCTTT
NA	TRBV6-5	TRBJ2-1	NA	CASSYSGLNSYNEQFF	TGTGCCAGCAGCTACTCAGGACTTAACTCCTACAATGAGCAGTTCTTC
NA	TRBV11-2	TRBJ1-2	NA	CASSQPGVFYGYTF	TGTGCCAGCAGTCAACCCGGCGTCTTCTATGGCTACACCTTC
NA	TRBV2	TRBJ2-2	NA	CASRSRLGTNTGELFF	TGTGCCAGCAGATCGCGACTAGGGACGAACACCGGGGAGCTGTTTTTT
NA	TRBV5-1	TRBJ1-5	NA	CASSFLGMDNQPQHF	TGCGCCAGCAGCTTCTTAGGGATGGACAATCAGCCCCAGCATTTT
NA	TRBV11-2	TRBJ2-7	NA	CASSLGLGTTYEQYF	TGTGCCAGCAGCTTAGGTCTAGGCACCACCTACGAGCAGTACTTC
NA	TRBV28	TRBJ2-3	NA	CASSFILADTQYF	TGTGCCAGCAGTTTCATACTAGCAGATACGCAGTATTTT
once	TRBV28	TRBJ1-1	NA	CASREPLGRTEAFF	TGTGCCAGCAGGGAACCGCTGGGGCGAACTGAAGCTTTCTTT
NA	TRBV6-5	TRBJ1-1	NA	CASSYGSLNTEAFF	TGTGCCAGCAGTTACGGTAGCCTGAACACTGAAGCTTTCTTT
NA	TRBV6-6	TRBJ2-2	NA	CASSWVATTGELFF	TGTGCCAGCAGTTGGGTTGCCACCACCGGGGAGCTGTTTTTT
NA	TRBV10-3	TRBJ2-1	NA	CAISENGNEQFF	TGTGCCATCAGTGAGAATGGCAATGAGCAGTTCTTC
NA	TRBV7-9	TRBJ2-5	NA	CASSKAGTRFQETQYF	TGTGCCAGCAGCAAAGCCGGGACACGGTTTCAAGAGACCCAGTACTTC
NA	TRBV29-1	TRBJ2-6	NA	CSVPAEGSGANVLTF	TGCAGCGTTCCAGCGGAGGGCTCTGGGGCCAACGTCCTGACTTTC
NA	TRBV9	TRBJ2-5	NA	CASSYRGGTIETQYF	TGTGCCAGCAGCTACAGGGGGGGGACAATAGAGACCCAGTACTTC
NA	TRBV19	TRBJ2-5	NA	CASSMAEVNEGETQYF	TGTGCCAGTAGTATGGCCGAGGTTAACGAGGGAGAGACCCAGTACTTC
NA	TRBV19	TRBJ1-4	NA	CASNPAGHHGEKLFF	TGTGCCAGTAATCCCGCGGGACATCATGGTGAAAAACTGTTTTTT
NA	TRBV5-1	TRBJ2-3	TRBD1	CASSSGQGGDTQYF	TGCGCCAGCAGCTCGGGACAGGGGGGAGATACGCAGTATTTT
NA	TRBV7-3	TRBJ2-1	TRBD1	CASSLPTGDNEQFF	TGTGCCAGCAGCTTGCCGACAGGGGACAATGAGCAGTTCTTC
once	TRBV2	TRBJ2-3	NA	CASSEGPKPDTQYF	TGTGCCAGCAGTGAAGGACCGAAGCCAGATACGCAGTATTTT
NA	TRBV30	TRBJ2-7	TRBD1	CAWIGTGSHEQYF	TGTGCCTGGATTGGGACAGGGAGTCACGAGCAGTACTTC
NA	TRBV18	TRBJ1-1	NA	CASSPALMNTEAFF	TGTGCCAGCTCACCCGCGCTCATGAACACTGAAGCTTTCTTT
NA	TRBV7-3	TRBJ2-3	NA	CASSLYPSTDTQYF	TGTGCCAGCAGCCTCTACCCCAGCACAGATACGCAGTATTTT
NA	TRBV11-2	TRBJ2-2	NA	CASSLLGTGELFF	TGTGCCAGCAGCCTACTAGGCACCGGGGAGCTGTTTTTT
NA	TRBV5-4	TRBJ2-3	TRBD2	CASSLGGLAGSTDTQYF	TGTGCCAGCAGCTTGGGGGGACTAGCGGGGAGCACAGATACGCAGTATTTT
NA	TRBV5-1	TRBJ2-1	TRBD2	CASSLALAGAGEQFF	TGCGCCAGCAGCTTGGCGCTAGCGGGAGCTGGTGAGCAGTTCTTC
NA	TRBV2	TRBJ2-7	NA	CASSEGPDYEQYF	TGTGCCAGCAGTGAAGGTCCCGACTACGAGCAGTACTTC
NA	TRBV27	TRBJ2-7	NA	CASSRQGNNAYEQYF	TGTGCCAGCAGCCGTCAGGGTAATAACGCCTACGAGCAGTACTTC
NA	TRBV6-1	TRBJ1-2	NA	CASLGGGLRPSYTF	TGTGCCAGCCTAGGGGGAGGGCTCCGGCCTAGCTACACCTTC
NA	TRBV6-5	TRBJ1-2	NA	CASNAGEPGYGYTF	TGTGCCAGCAACGCCGGTGAGCCCGGCTATGGCTACACCTTC
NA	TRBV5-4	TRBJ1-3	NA	CASSDPSSGTVGNTIYF	TGTGCCAGCAGCGACCCGTCGTCCGGGACCGTTGGAAACACCATATATTTT
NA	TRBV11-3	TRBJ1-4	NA	CASSYPRGIGGEKLFF	TGTGCCAGCAGCTACCCTAGAGGAATTGGAGGTGAAAAACTGTTTTTT
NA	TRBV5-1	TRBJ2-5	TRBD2	CASSLGGGNQETQYF	TGCGCCAGCAGCTTGGGCGGGGGGAACCAAGAGACCCAGTACTTC
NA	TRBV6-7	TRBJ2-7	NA	CASSYYRTDRTYEQYF	TGTGCCAGCAGTTATTACCGAACGGACAGAACCTACGAGCAGTACTTC
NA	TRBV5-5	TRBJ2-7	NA	CASSLLAEQYF	TGTGCCAGCAGCTTGCTTGCCGAGCAGTACTTC
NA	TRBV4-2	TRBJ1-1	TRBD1	CASRDREATEAFF	TGTGCCAGCCGAGACAGGGAAGCCACTGAAGCTTTCTTT
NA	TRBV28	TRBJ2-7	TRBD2	CASSLLAGGGYEQYF	TGTGCCAGCAGTTTGTTAGCGGGAGGAGGTTACGAGCAGTACTTC
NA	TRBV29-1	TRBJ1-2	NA	CSVGANYGYTF	TGCAGCGTTGGGGCGAACTATGGCTACACCTTC